The clone carrying this T cell receptor beta chain was found many times. Antigen specificity is unknown. The ends were cut back, 0 bases at V and 15 bases at J, with 9 bases in the middle. The CDR3 covers 12 residues. CDR1 and CDR2 (germline): ENHRY, SYGVKD. Libraries of TCR beta came from quantitative 5'-RACE with molecular barcodes. MiXCR, run by TCRdb on the 5' RACE reads, gives a single entry per CDR3 protein. Here the sample spans fewer than 550,000 distinct CDR3 sequences, under 5.5% being singletons. The data derive from a study of CD8 T cells in ankylosing spondylitis. Study outcomes and limitations: Some motif variants were previously reported in reactive arthritis synovial fluid and blood. According to the report, clones linked to the disease were significantly enriched in matched synovial fluid samples taken from ankylosing spondylitis patients. As for the disease-linked clones, they showed a CD8+ phenotype and occurred at relatively low frequencies in peripheral blood. For ankylosing spondylitis blood, a TCR beta motif of 8 or 9 highly homologous variants appeared characteristic.

The sequenced sample was blood, either unsorted or a sorted T cell fraction (not recorded which). V and J are TRBV10-3 and TRBJ1-6; D ambiguous. The TCR originated in a male donor with ankylosing spondylitis. The CDR3 protein is CAISESQADLHF. CDR3 nucleotides: TGTGCCATCAGTGAGTCTCAGGCGGACCTCCACTTT.